This T cell receptor beta chain was identified during a study of cytomegalovirus exposure and HLA in healthy donors. Across the study: The same platform used for the 500 to 850 first-cohort repertoires was also used for the 100 to 150 validation repertoires, as a later analysis reported. General study findings and limits: Cytomegalovirus status, reportedly, was diagnosed with high specificity and sensitivity by the classifier.

The method was immunoSEQ multiplex PCR; TCRdb's version includes in-frame clones alone and lacks a portion of them. The table has under 150,000 clones, 88% seen once. On this clone itself: The antigen is not known.

The length of the CDR3 is 16 residues. V lost 6 bases, J lost 6 bases, and 23 bases lay in between. The V gene's germline CDR1 is MDHEN and CDR2 SYDVKM. The chain employs TRBV28 and TRBJ2-5, with a weak D call TRBD2 (6 bases). This receptor was taken from a woman younger than 35 in good health and CMV-seropositive. The sample comprised PBMCs. The CDR3 DNA reads as TGTGCCAGCAGCTCAATCTCGGGGGTGGCGGTTAAGACCCAGTACTTC. It specifies CASSSISGVAVKTQYF.